The present entry profiles one T cell receptor beta chain with its context. Its antigen is as yet unknown. These data are taken from a study of cytomegalovirus exposure and HLA in healthy donors. The PCR had 60 Vbeta and 13 Jbeta primers. Only in-frame clones appear in the TCRdb table, and some are missing; sequencing was by immunoSEQ multiplex PCR. The repertoire holds 150,000 to 200,000 clones, approximately 85% seen once, with approximately 9.4% in the top ten. Study-wide results and caveats: Trimming of TCR beta V- and J-genes showed a link, identified in a later analysis, to a missense DCLRE1C variant. Across all donors, roughly uniform sequencing depth was an assumption of the presence/absence analyses.

Sequencing was performed on PBMCs. This clonotype was obtained from a man aged 18 to 29 in good health and CMV-seropositive.

The CDR3 DNA reads as TGTGCCAGTAGTACAACCGGGACAGAGACGTACAATGAGCAGTTCTTC. Protein product: CASSTTGTETYNEQFF. This rearrangement joins TRBV19 to TRBJ2-1; 7 nucleotides match TRBD1. Unmatched junction bases numbered 10, after V lost 4 bases and J lost 4 bases. This CDR3 is 16 amino acids long. Per the germline V gene, CDR1 is LNHDA and CDR2 is SQIVND (reference sequence).